The 32 T cell receptor beta chains reported below all come from one sample, sequenced in a study of human T cells and chemical hapten exposure. The time point is: healthy volunteer bleed at 6 weeks. Whole blood that had not been fractionated was the source of extracted total RNA. TCRdb re-derived calls from the RACE reads in MiXCR, one entry per CDR3 protein. Of approximately 81,000 distinct CDR3 sequences listed, under 10% are singletons. The sequenced sample was whole blood. The receptors were sampled from a male donor in good health. Some clones in this sample may be carry-over from other donors' samples.

The rearrangement joins TRBV2 to TRBJ1-5; a weak D match, TRBD1 (5 bases). Deletions cut 6 bases from V and 0 bases from J, with 12 bases between. The CDR3 consists of 15 residues. Germline V CDR1 and CDR2: SNHLY, FYNNEI. The chain's CDR3 is CASRTTGYSNQPQHF. CDR3 sequence (DNA): TGTGCCAGCAGGACAACAGGTTATAGCAATCAGCCCCAGCATTTT.

There are many counts of this clonotype. The gene calls are TRBV7-2 and TRBJ2-5; the D gene is possibly TRBD2 (6 bases). Trimming stripped 7 bases from V and 0 bases from J, with 15 bases between. This CDR3 spans 15 amino acids. The germline V gene encodes CDR1 SGHTA and CDR2 FQGNSA. CDR3 residues: CASTIFRDYQETQYF. The CDR3 nucleotides are TGTGCCAGCACAATTTTCCGGGACTACCAAGAGACCCAGTACTTC.

This clonotype was detected a few times. The gene calls are TRBV7-2 and TRBJ1-5; the match to TRBD1 covers 7 bases. Germline V gene sequence: CDR1 SGHTA, CDR2 FQGNSA. The CDR3 is 14 residues long. The V gene end was trimmed by 2 bases and the J gene end by 7 bases; junction bases not matched to a gene: 5. The CDR3 DNA reads TGTGCCAGCAGCTTAACGCAGGGGGGGCAGCCCCAGCATTTT. Its translation: CASSLTQGGQPQHF.

The V gene is TRBV2, the J gene TRBJ2-3; D is ambiguous. The germline V gene encodes CDR1 SNHLY and CDR2 FYNNEI. The CDR3 length is 13 residues. V shed 4 bases and J shed 2 bases, with 7 bases lying between them. For the CDR3, the DNA is TGTGCCAGCAGTGTGGAGAACACAGATACGCAGTATTTT. Protein sequence: CASSVENTDTQYF.

DNA for the CDR3: TGTGCCAGCAGCTTCCCCGGGACAGCTAATTCACCCCTCCACTTT. Amino acid sequence: CASSFPGTANSPLHF. The J gene is TRBJ1-6, the V gene TRBV5-4; 7 bases match TRBD1. The germline gives CDR1 SGHNT, CDR2 YYREEE (reference sequence). The CDR3 covers 15 residues. V shed 2 bases and J 6 bases; nucleotides not matched to a gene: 5.

This clonotype was found a few times. This chain connects TRBV12-3 or TRBV12-4 to TRBJ1-2; D gene uncertain. The length of the CDR3 is 8 residues. V was cut by 5 bases and J by 13 bases, with 5 bases left in between. The CDR3 sequence is CASSPSTF. The CDR3 DNA is TGTGCCAGCAGTCCCTCCACCTTC.

This chain links TRBV12-5 with TRBJ1-5; D unresolved. The germline V and J ends were trimmed by 9 bases and 2 bases, with 20 bases remaining between them. This CDR3 has 16 amino acids. Germline lookup yields CDR1 LGHNT and CDR2 FRNRAP. The CDR3 region has the DNA TGTGCTAGCGGAACCGGGCCCTGGGGTGGCAATCAGCCCCAGCATTTT. Translating gives CASGTGPWGGNQPQHF.

The chain carries TRBV7-9 and TRBJ2-3, with D perhaps matching TRBD1 (6 bases). This CDR3 is 13 amino acids long. V lost 4 bases to trimming and J lost 1 base, with 6 bases between them. CDR1 and CDR2 (germline): SEHNR, FQNEAQ (reference sequence). The CDR3 region is CASSSGGTDTQYF. The DNA for the CDR3 is TGTGCCAGCAGCTCAGGGGGCACAGATACGCAGTATTTT.

This clonotype has a handful of counts. The chain is built from TRBV29-1 and TRBJ2-2, with TRBD1 identical over 11 bases. V lost 7 bases to trimming and J lost 4 bases; unmatched junction nucleotides: 8. Germline CDR1 is SQVTM and CDR2 is ANQGSEA. CDR3 length equals 15 residues. The CDR3 loop reads CSAGPGTGGTGELFF. DNA for the CDR3: TGCAGCGCGGGACCCGGGACAGGGGGCACCGGGGAGCTGTTTTTT.

This clonotype was counted at least ten times. The J gene is TRBJ2-3, the V gene TRBV5-1; D is unclear. This CDR3 has 14 residues. Trimming removed 5 bases from V and 2 bases from J, with 12 bases in between. Germline values: CDR1 SGHRS, CDR2 YFSETQ. For the CDR3, the DNA is TGCGCCAGCAGGGCAGGACCACACACAGATACGCAGTATTTT. Amino acid sequence: CASRAGPHTDTQYF.

The V gene is TRBV5-1, the J gene TRBJ1-1; TRBD1 is a possible D gene (5 bases). The CDR3 has 13 residues. CDR1 and CDR2 (germline): SGHRS, YFSETQ. V was clipped by 0 bases and J by 6 bases, with 9 bases between them. In DNA form, the CDR3 reads TGCGCCAGCAGCTTGGAAGGGGAGTCTGAAGCTTTCTTT. Its protein is CASSLEGESEAFF.

This clonotype has more than one count but fewer than ten. Here the CDR3 reads CASSQVSDEQYF. The DNA of the CDR3 is TGTGCCAGCAGCCAAGTGAGCGACGAGCAGTACTTC. This chain connects TRBV4-2 to TRBJ2-7; D is ambiguous. The CDR3 totals 12 residues. V was clipped by 1 base and J by 5 bases, with 6 bases between them. Germline CDR1 is LGHNA and CDR2 is YNFKEQ.

The chain couples TRBV29-1 to TRBJ1-2; possible D gene TRBD1, 5 bases. CDR1 is SQVTM, CDR2 ANQGSEA, per germline. V was shortened by 0 bases and J by 4 bases, with 15 bases between the two germline ends. The CDR3 totals 15 residues. The CDR3 loop reads CSVEEEDTKSYGYTF. The DNA of the CDR3 is TGCAGCGTTGAAGAGGAGGACACGAAAAGCTATGGCTACACCTTC.

This clonotype has only a few counts. The J gene is TRBJ2-3, the V gene TRBV5-1; 12 bases line up with TRBD2. Germline loops: CDR1 SGHRS, CDR2 YFSETQ. V was pared by 0 bases and J by 2 bases, with 13 bases of the junction left unmatched. The CDR3 covers 20 residues. The CDR3 nucleotides read TGCGCCAGCAGCTTGGTCGACACTAGCGGGAGGTTGCTTTTCACAGATACGCAGTATTTT. It translates to CASSLVDTSGRLLFTDTQYF. Full variable domain (remainder filled in from reference TRBV5-1 and TRBJ2-3): KAGVTQTPRYLIKTRGQQVTLSCSPISGHRSVSWYQQTPGQGLQFLFEYFSETQRNKGNFPGRFSGRQFSNSRSEMNVSTLELGDSALYLCASSLVDTSGRLLFTDTQYFGPGTRLTVL.

The CDR3: CASSLNRGPLSGANVLTF. CDR3 bases: TGTGCCAGCAGCCTAAACAGGGGACCCCTCTCTGGGGCCAACGTCCTGACTTTC. The V call is TRBV27, the J call TRBJ2-6; TRBD1 agrees at 7 bases. The CDR3 sequence is 18 residues long. Germline assignment: CDR1 MNHEY and CDR2 SMNVEV (reference sequence). With V trimmed by 6 bases and J by 0 bases, 11 bases remained unmatched.

This clonotype occurred many times. The chain carries TRBV29-1 and TRBJ1-1, with D tentatively TRBD1 (5 bases). The CDR3 contains 14 residues. CDR1 is SQVTM and CDR2 is ANQGSEA in the germline V gene. V was trimmed by 6 bases and J by 4 bases, leaving 18 bases between them. CDR3 protein: CSVQMAGRSTEAFF. The DNA of the CDR3 is TGCAGCGTCCAAATGGCAGGGAGAAGCACTGAAGCTTTCTTT.

V gene TRBV29-1 combines with J gene TRBJ1-1, with TRBD1 matching 8 bases. Unmatched junction bases numbered 6, after V lost 7 bases and J lost 5 bases. This CDR3 has 12 residues. Germline CDR1 SQVTM, CDR2 ANQGSEA. This CDR3 reads CSAGQARTEAFF. CDR3 in DNA: TGCAGCGCGGGACAGGCGCGGACTGAAGCTTTCTTT.

This chain connects TRBV12-3 or TRBV12-4 to TRBJ2-2; no clear D gene. V shed 8 bases and J shed 0 bases, with 13 bases lying between them. This CDR3 has 15 residues. CDR3 protein: CASRLDLTNTGELFF. The DNA for the CDR3 is TGTGCCAGCCGCTTGGATTTGACGAACACCGGGGAGCTGTTTTTT.

The rearrangement links TRBV6-6 to TRBJ2-5, with 7 bases fitting TRBD2. The length of the CDR3 is 15 residues. V was clipped by 4 bases and J by 10 bases; unmatched bases: 15. Germline CDR1 reads MNHNY; CDR2 reads SVGAGI (reference sequence). The CDR3 DNA follows: TGTGCCAGCAGTTCCAAGGAGGGAGGGCAAGTGGGCCAGTACTTC. It specifies CASSSKEGGQVGQYF.

In its sample, this clonotype was seen a few times. This chain links TRBV10-1 with TRBJ2-2, with D unclear. The CDR3 consists of 12 residues. The germline CDR1 and CDR2 sequences are WNHNN and SYGVQD (reference sequence). Trimming removed 3 bases at V and 3 bases at J, with 2 bases between. CDR3 in amino acids: CASSDYTGELFF. DNA for the CDR3: TGCGCCAGCAGTGATTACACCGGGGAGCTGTTTTTT.

This clonotype came up many times. This chain connects TRBV6-1 to TRBJ2-6; no reliable D call. The germline V and J ends were trimmed by 1 base and 1 base, with 5 bases remaining between them. Germline V gene lookup returns CDR1 MNHNS and CDR2 SASEGT. The CDR3 has 15 residues. DNA for the CDR3: TGTGCCAGCAGTGAAGGCACATCTGGGGCCAACGTCCTGACTTTC. Protein product: CASSEGTSGANVLTF.

For the CDR3, the DNA is TGTGCCAGCTCAACAGGGGGCGCGGGCAATCAGCCCCAGCATTTT. Residues: CASSTGGAGNQPQHF. This chain links TRBV18 with TRBJ1-5; 9 bases fit TRBD1. Trimming cost V 5 bases and J 2 bases; bases outside gene matches: 4. Germline V lookup: CDR1 KGHSH, CDR2 LQKENI. This CDR3 spans 15 amino acids.

V and J are TRBV7-9 and TRBJ2-5, with 8 bases lining up with TRBD1. The CDR3 sequence is 16 residues long. Losses at the gene ends were 5 bases for V and 3 bases for J; bases not matched to a gene: 11. Germline V gene lookup returns CDR1 SEHNR and CDR2 FQNEAQ (reference sequence). CDR3 protein: CASSQPTLTGEETQYF. In nucleotides, the CDR3 is TGTGCCAGCAGCCAACCGACTTTGACAGGGGAAGAGACCCAGTACTTC.

The rearrangement links TRBV19 to TRBJ2-1, with 8 bases that match TRBD1. J gave up 3 bases and V 6 bases, and 7 bases lay outside the gene matches. CDR1 is LNHDA, CDR2 SQIVND, per germline (reference sequence). This CDR3 has 15 residues. The CDR3 spells CASRTTGVGYNEQFF. CDR3 nucleotides: TGTGCCAGTAGGACGACAGGGGTGGGCTACAATGAGCAGTTCTTC.

In its sample, this clonotype was seen a few times. CDR3 amino acids: CASRDGTAFGELFF. The CDR3 region has the DNA TGTGCCAGCAGAGACGGGACAGCCTTCGGGGAGCTGTTTTTT. This chain links TRBV6-2 or TRBV6-3 with TRBJ2-2; 7 bases line up with TRBD1. Germline values: CDR1 MNHEY, CDR2 SVGEGT. The CDR3 runs 14 residues. V trimming: 6 bases; J trimming: 7 bases; junction bases outside the gene matches: 8.

The J gene is TRBJ1-5, the V gene TRBV6-5; D is ambiguous. Trimming removed 3 bases from V and 6 bases from J, with 6 bases in between. The CDR3 covers 12 residues. Germline assignment: CDR1 MNHEY and CDR2 SVGAGI. This CDR3 is CASSYLGQPQHF. The CDR3 bases are TGTGCCAGCAGTTATTTAGGTCAGCCCCAGCATTTT.

V usage is TRBV7-3 and J usage is TRBJ1-1; TRBD1 might be the D (5 bases). Germline V gives CDR1 SGHTA, CDR2 FQGTGA. Trimming left V 9 bases short and J 1 base short, with 9 bases between. This CDR3 comprises 12 residues. The CDR3 sequence: CASSGGNTEAFF. CDR3 nucleotide sequence: TGTGCCAGTTCTGGGGGGAACACTGAAGCTTTCTTT.

The rearrangement uses TRBV29-1 and TRBJ2-1; possibly TRBD1 for D (5 bases). CDR1 and CDR2 from the germline V gene are SQVTM and ANQGSEA. Deletions cut 0 bases from V and 8 bases from J, with 8 bases between. The CDR3 covers 12 residues. Written as DNA, the CDR3 is TGCAGCGTTGAAGACAGGGTCCATGAGCAGTTCTTC. This codes for CSVEDRVHEQFF.

This clonotype has only a few counts. The rearrangement links TRBV4-3 to TRBJ2-1; D remains ambiguous. CDR1 LGHNA and CDR2 YSLEER come from the germline V gene. This CDR3 comprises 12 residues. Trimming shortened V by 0 bases and J by 8 bases, and 5 bases separated the two germline ends. As DNA, the CDR3 is TGCGCCAGCAGCCAAGATCGGGATGAGCAGTTCTTC. Amino acids: CASSQDRDEQFF.

This clonotype was seen a few times. The chain has TRBV7-8 and TRBJ1-5; D is possibly TRBD1 (6 bases). Trimming cost V 6 bases and J 3 bases, with 15 bases left between them. The CDR3 runs 15 residues. Germline CDR1 SGHVS, CDR2 FQNEAQ. CDR3: CASRLTPGANQPQHF. The CDR3 DNA reads TGTGCCAGCAGGTTAACGCCAGGGGCCAATCAGCCCCAGCATTTT. Full variable domain (missing parts from reference TRBV7-8 and TRBJ1-5): GAGVSQSPRYKVAKRGQDVALRCDPISGHVSLFWYQQALGQGPEFLTYFQNEAQLDKSGLPSDRFFAERPEGSVSTLKIQRTQQEDSAVYLCASRLTPGANQPQHFGDGTRLSIL.

The V and J genes are TRBV12-3 or TRBV12-4 and TRBJ2-3, with a possible D match to TRBD1 (5 bases). V was clipped by 5 bases and J by 0 bases, with 12 bases between them. The CDR3 sequence is 15 residues long. The CDR3 sequence is CASSPQGGSTDTQYF. The CDR3 nucleotides are TGTGCCAGCAGTCCCCAGGGTGGAAGCACAGATACGCAGTATTTT.

In this sample, this clonotype turned up many times. The chain combines TRBV20-1 with TRBJ2-1, with D perhaps given as TRBD1 or TRBD2 (5 bases each). V gave up 6 bases and J gave up 0 bases, with 15 bases separating them. CDR1 and CDR2 (germline): DFQATT, SNEGSKA (reference sequence). This CDR3 comprises 15 residues. DNA of the CDR3: TGCAGTGCCCCGCAGGGCGGGTACTCCTACAATGAGCAGTTCTTC. Translating gives CSAPQGGYSYNEQFF.